This section outlines one T cell receptor (beta chain) sequence together with its context. Its antigen remains unknown. This specimen comes from a study of OX40 agonist ivuxolimab in advanced cancers. At the level of the study: Dose-escalation patients' cancers were hepatocellular carcinoma, melanoma, renal cell or head and neck cancer. Three partial responders included one hepatocellular carcinoma patient and two cutaneous melanoma patients.

Overall study findings and caveats: The 0.1-3.0 mg/kg partial responders had among the lowest clonal expansion.

Libraries were prepared by immunoSEQ multiplex PCR; TCRdb keeps only in-frame clonotypes and omits some of them. The data hold 57,000 or so clones, with 80% to 90% observed a single time. The CDR3 extends over 17 amino acids. The chain has TRBV21-1 and TRBJ2-2. TRBV21-1 has pseudogene status. Material: CD4+ or CD8+ T cells sorted from blood, obtained in a trial of the OX40 agonist ivuxolimab. The receptor was derived from an adult with an advanced solid tumor such as melanoma, head and neck, liver or kidney cancer. The CDR3 loop reads CASSSPPGRSDTGELFF. For the CDR3, the DNA is TGTGCCAGCAGCTCCCCCCCCGGGCGGAGCGACACCGGGGAGCTGTTTTTT.